The 4 T cell receptor beta chains listed next were all sequenced from one sample in a study of cytomegalovirus exposure and HLA in healthy donors. PCR used 60 Vbeta primers and 13 Jbeta primers. Sequenced by immunoSEQ multiplex PCR; TCRdb stores in-frame clones only, minus some. The sample includes 55,000 to 70,000 clones, around 68% of them seen just once. Source material: PBMCs. The receptors were sampled from a man aged 35-49 years in good health and CMV-seropositive.

This chain connects TRBV9 to TRBJ1-2; D not certain. The germline gives CDR1 SGDLS, CDR2 YYNGEE. The CDR3 has 13 residues. The V and J ends lost 3 bases and 1 base respectively, with 7 bases between them. CDR3 region: CASSGPGNYGYTF. The CDR3 DNA reads as TGTGCCAGCAGCGGCCCCGGTAACTATGGCTACACCTTC. The entire variable domain, with the rest obtained from reference TRBV9 and TRBJ1-2, is as follows: DSGVTQTPKHLITATGQRVTLRCSPRSGDLSVYWYQQSLDQGLQFLIQYYNGEERAKGNILERFSAQQFPDLHSELNLSSLELGDSALYFCASSGPGNYGYTFGSGTRLTVV.

V usage is TRBV30 and J usage is TRBJ2-7, with D maybe TRBD1 (5 bases). Looked up from germline, CDR1 is GTSNPN and CDR2 is SVGIG (reference sequence). The V end was cut by 1 base, the J end by 6 bases, with 10 bases between. The CDR3 loop spans 12 amino acids. CDR3 bases: TGTGCCTGGAGTGGACAGCTAAGCGAGCAGTACTTC. Its translation: CAWSGQLSEQYF.

This rearrangement joins TRBV27 to TRBJ2-5, with D maybe TRBD2 (6 bases). This CDR3 region has 15 residues. V shed 5 bases and J shed 1 base, with 14 bases lying between them. CDR1 MNHEY and CDR2 SMNVEV come from the germline V gene (reference sequence). The CDR3: CASSPRGAGQETQYF. The DNA of the CDR3 is TGTGCCAGCAGTCCCCGCGGGGCAGGCCAAGAGACCCAGTACTTC.

This chain links TRBV5-1 with TRBJ2-2, with D perhaps matching TRBD1 (5 bases). Trimming took 4 bases from V and 7 from J, leaving 11 bases between them. CDR1 and CDR2 (germline): SGHRS, YFSETQ. CDR3 length: 13 amino acids. The CDR3 loop is CASSTGRGGELFF. The CDR3 coding sequence is TGCGCCAGCAGCACCGGAAGGGGCGGGGAGCTGTTTTTT.